One sample yielded the 10 T cell receptor beta chains listed below, sequenced in a study of a mutant IDH1 vaccine in newly diagnosed glioma. These TCRs are of unknown antigen specificity. Some clones are missing from TCRdb's copy, which holds only in-frame ones; the method was immunoSEQ multiplex PCR. The table lists roughly 32,000 clones, around 90% of them singletons. Time point indicated: week 47, end of study. Every single dose of the vaccine, 300 ug of mutant IDH1 20-mer peptide, came with topical imiquimod. The sample was PBMCs, taken from a glioma patient whose treatment included an IDH1 peptide vaccine. The receptor set was obtained from a middle-aged man with glioma.

V gene TRBV5-1 combines with J gene TRBJ1-4; 7 bases are shared with TRBD1. V lost 2 bases to trimming and J lost 0 bases; unmatched junction nucleotides: 7. CDR1 and CDR2 (germline): SGHRS, YFSETQ. The CDR3 is made up of 17 amino acids. CDR3 nucleotides: TGCGCCAGCAGCTTTGACAGGGCCGACTCAACTAATGAAAAACTGTTTTTT. Translation gives CASSFDRADSTNEKLFF.

In this sample, this clone turned up a few times. The V call is TRBV6-4, the J call TRBJ2-7; D ambiguous. The CDR3 contains 11 residues. Germline lookup yields CDR1 MRHNA and CDR2 SNTAGT. The V end lost 1 base, the J end lost 4 bases, and 2 bases lay between the germline ends. CDR3 sequence: CASSDWYEQYV. The DNA of the CDR3 is TGTGCCAGCAGTGACTGGTACGAGCAGTACGTC.

The genes are TRBV11-2 and TRBJ1-1, with a weak D call TRBD1 (5 bases). V dropped 4 bases and J dropped 4 bases, with 13 bases sitting between them. This CDR3 contains 14 residues. CDR1 is SGHAT, CDR2 FQNNGV, per germline. In nucleotides, the CDR3 is TGTGCCAGCAGCTCTCACAGGCAGGGCACTGAAGCTTTCTTT. This gives the protein CASSSHRQGTEAFF. The full variable domain, in which reference TRBV11-2 and TRBJ1-1 provide the parts outside the CDR3, is EAGVAQSPRYKIIEKRQSVAFWCNPISGHATLYWYQQILGQGPKLLIQFQNNGVVDDSQLPKDRFSAERLKGVDSTLKIQPAKLEDSAVYLCASSSHRQGTEAFFGQGTRLTVV.

This CDR3 reads CASRDIDEQFF. CDR3 DNA sequence: TGTGCCAGCCGGGACATCGATGAGCAGTTCTTC. The V call is TRBV19, the J call TRBJ2-1; D perhaps matches TRBD1 (6 bases). Germline values: CDR1 LNHDA, CDR2 SQIVND (reference sequence). The CDR3 runs to 11 residues. Trimming stripped 9 bases from V and 8 bases from J, with 11 bases between. Using reference TRBV19 and TRBJ2-1 for the parts outside the CDR3, the full variable domain is DGGITQSPKYLFRKEGQNVTLSCEQNLNHDAMYWYRQDPGQGLRLIYYSQIVNDFQKGDIAEGYSVSREKKESFPLTVTSAQKNPTAFYLCASRDIDEQFFGPGTRLTVL.

The chain couples TRBV28 to TRBJ1-4; 9 bases agree with TRBD1. V gave up 4 bases and J gave up 7 bases; unmatched junction bases: 7. Germline CDR1 reads MDHEN; CDR2 reads SYDVKM. The CDR3 spans 15 residues. The DNA of the CDR3 is TGTGCCAGCAGTTCACAGGGGGCGTCGGGTGAAAAACTGTTTTTT. Its translation is CASSSQGASGEKLFF. Full variable domain (outside the CDR3, taken from reference TRBV28 and TRBJ1-4): DVKVTQSSRYLVKRTGEKVFLECVQDMDHENMFWYRQDPGLGLRLIYFSYDVKMKEKGDIPEGYSVSREKKERFSLILESASTNQTSMYLCASSSQGASGEKLFFGSGTQLSVL.

The chain recombines TRBV4-3 with TRBJ1-1, with TRBD1 as a possible D gene (5 bases). Looked up from germline, CDR1 is LGHNA and CDR2 is YSLEER. The CDR3 has 16 residues. The V end was cut by 0 bases, the J end by 1 base, with 12 bases between. The CDR3 region has the DNA TGCGCCAGCAGCCAAGATATCGTGACAGAGAACACTGAAGCTTTCTTT. Protein: CASSQDIVTENTEAFF.

The chain joins TRBV5-1 to TRBJ2-1; D tentatively fits TRBD1 or TRBD2 (6 bases each). The CDR3 consists of 13 residues. Trimming cost V 2 bases and J 8 bases, with 11 bases left between them. Germline V gene lookup returns CDR1 SGHRS and CDR2 YFSETQ. The CDR3 reads CASSLPGGDEQFF. CDR3 nucleotides: TGCGCCAGCAGCTTACCCGGGGGCGATGAGCAGTTCTTC.

This clone was detected only once. The rearrangement uses TRBV7-6 and TRBJ1-4, with 8 bases aligning to TRBD1. CDR3 size: 14 residues. V shed 4 bases and J 6 bases; nucleotides not matched to a gene: 4. Germline CDR1 reads SGHVS; CDR2 reads FNYEAQ. The CDR3 DNA sequence: TGTGCCAGCAGCTCCAGGGGGCGCGATGAAAAACTGTTTTTT. The encoded protein is CASSSRGRDEKLFF.

The count of this clone is one. V usage is TRBV19 and J usage is TRBJ1-5; 8 bases are shared with TRBD1. CDR3 size: 16 residues. Germline V lookup: CDR1 LNHDA, CDR2 SQIVND (reference sequence). After removal of 5 bases from V and 6 bases from J, the junction contained 12 bases not matched to a gene. CDR3 loop: CASSQTPDRVRQPQHF. CDR3 bases: TGTGCCAGTAGTCAAACTCCGGACAGGGTCCGTCAGCCCCAGCATTTT.

The sample holds a few counts of this clone. The rearrangement joins TRBV5-4 to TRBJ2-3; 9 bases match TRBD2. Per germline, CDR1 SGHNT and CDR2 YYREEE (reference sequence). After removal of 4 bases from V and 3 bases from J, the junction contained 6 bases not matched to a gene. CDR3 length: 15 residues. The CDR3, as DNA: TGTGCCAGCAGCGCCGGGACTAGCATAACAGATACGCAGTATTTT. Translated, it gives CASSAGTSITDTQYF.